The 22 T cell receptor beta chains presented below share a single source sample, sequenced in a study of T-cell reconstitution after alpha-beta-depleted transplantation in children. Unique molecular identifiers were incorporated when the TCRbeta library was constructed. TCRdb re-derived calls from the PCR reads in MiXCR, one entry per CDR3 protein. The table records 220,000 or so distinct CDR3 sequences, around 7.8% of them present only once. Material: PBMCs, mostly from graft donor cells, obtained 180 days after TCRalphabeta/CD19-depleted stem cell transplant. Source of these receptors: a male patient younger than 18 who had a stem cell transplant for acute lymphoblastic leukemia, so the T cells may come from the graft donor.

This clonotype showed up many times. This chain links TRBV11-2 with TRBJ2-5, with 12 nucleotides matching TRBD1. The germline gives CDR1 SGHAT, CDR2 FQNNGV. The length of the CDR3 is 22 residues. V shed 0 bases, J shed 1 base, and the junction held 18 bases outside the gene matches. The CDR3 DNA reads TGTGCCAGCAGCTTAGAGCGACGATCCGGGACAGGGGGCCGGGACTCCCAAGAGACCCAGTACTTC. Translation: CASSLERRSGTGGRDSQETQYF.

This clonotype was recorded many times. The chain has TRBV6-1 and TRBJ2-3; 7 nucleotides line up with TRBD1. In germline, CDR1 is MNHNS, CDR2 SASEGT. The CDR3 has 17 residues. V trimming: 0 bases; J trimming: 2 bases; junction bases outside the gene matches: 8. CDR3 protein: CASSEAHRDRFTDTQYF. CDR3 nucleotide sequence: TGTGCCAGCAGTGAAGCCCACCGGGACAGATTCACAGATACGCAGTATTTT.

This clonotype was seen many times. The V gene is TRBV16, the J gene TRBJ2-3; 9 bases are a match to TRBD2. CDR1 KGHSY and CDR2 FQNENV come from the germline V gene. V shed 3 bases, J shed 0 bases, and the junction held 4 bases outside the gene matches. The CDR3 consists of 16 residues. The CDR3 bases are TGTGCCAGCAGCCACGGCGGGGGGGCCAGCACAGATACGCAGTATTTT. Amino acids: CASSHGGGASTDTQYF.

At least ten counts were recorded for this clonotype. The chain links TRBV5-5 to TRBJ2-5, with 11 bases lining up with TRBD1. The CDR3 has 16 residues. V lost 2 bases to trimming and J lost 2 bases; unmatched junction nucleotides: 5. The V gene's germline CDR1 is SGHKS and CDR2 YYEKEE (reference sequence). This CDR3 is CASSLLDRGLQETQYF. The DNA for the CDR3 is TGTGCCAGCAGCTTATTGGACAGGGGGCTTCAAGAGACCCAGTACTTC. Full variable domain (rest looked up from reference TRBV5-5 and TRBJ2-5): DAGVTQSPTHLIKTRGQQVTLRCSPISGHKSVSWYQQVLGQGPQFIFQYYEKEERGRGNFPDRFSARQFPNYSSELNVNALLLGDSALYLCASSLLDRGLQETQYFGPGTRLLVL.

This clonotype has a count of ten or more. Mismatch with germline at one junction end may stem from a read error. This sequence joins TRBV7-2 and TRBJ1-5; 9 nucleotides agree with TRBD1. In germline, CDR1 is SGHTA, CDR2 FQGNSA. This CDR3 spans 15 amino acids. This CDR3 reads CASSLDRGGNQPQHF. The DNA for the CDR3 is TGTGCCAGCAGTTTAGACAGGGGGGGCAATCAGCCCCAGCATTTT.

This clonotype has just one count. V and J are TRBV2 and TRBJ2-7, with 7 bases aligning to TRBD1. Germline V gene sequence: CDR1 SNHLY, CDR2 FYNNEI. There are 12 residues in the CDR3. V trimming: 10 bases; J trimming: 6 bases; junction bases outside the gene matches: 9. The CDR3 bases are TGTGCCACCGGTGACAGGGCCGGCGAGCAGTACTTC. Translated: CATGDRAGEQYF.

In its sample, this clonotype was seen many times. The V call is TRBV14, the J call TRBJ1-2, with TRBD1 matching 7 bases. Per germline, CDR1 SGHDN and CDR2 FVKESK. The CDR3 is made up of 14 amino acids. V lost 3 bases and J lost 4; bases outside the gene matches: 5. This CDR3 is CASSHPRDSYGYTF. CDR3 DNA sequence: TGTGCCAGCAGCCACCCCCGGGACAGCTATGGCTACACCTTC.

In its sample, this clonotype was seen many times. The V and J genes are TRBV4-3 and TRBJ2-3; TRBD2 matches 8 bases. The CDR3 length is 17 residues. J gave up 5 bases and V 4 bases, and 14 bases lay outside the gene matches. Germline lookup yields CDR1 LGHNA and CDR2 YSLEER. CDR3 nucleotide sequence: TGCGCCAGCAGCCTCGAGGGTACGGGGGGGGTGGGAGATACGCAGTATTTT. Protein product: CASSLEGTGGVGDTQYF.

The table lists this clonotype with many counts. The chain employs TRBV7-2 and TRBJ2-1, with TRBD2 matching over 12 bases. Per germline, CDR1 SGHTA and CDR2 FQGNSA. This CDR3 is 15 amino acids long. The V gene end was trimmed by 1 base and the J gene end by 9 bases; junction bases not matched to a gene: 4. CDR3 sequence: CASSLGLAGVSEQFF. CDR3 DNA sequence: TGTGCCAGCAGCTTAGGACTAGCGGGAGTAAGTGAGCAGTTCTTC.

This clonotype occurred many times. The V and J genes are TRBV29-1 and TRBJ2-3; 10 positions agree with TRBD1. The CDR3 has 14 residues. Unmatched junction bases numbered 6, after V lost 6 bases and J lost 3 bases. Germline V gene sequence: CDR1 SQVTM, CDR2 ANQGSEA. CDR3 region: CSVDDRGRTDTQYF. CDR3 DNA sequence: TGCAGCGTGGATGACAGGGGGCGTACAGATACGCAGTATTTT.

In its sample, this clonotype was seen many times. The V and J genes are TRBV10-3 and TRBJ1-3; D is unresolved. This CDR3 spans 14 amino acids. CDR1 is ENHRY, CDR2 SYGVKD, per germline. V was pared by 4 bases and J by 3 bases, with 10 bases between. CDR3 in DNA: TGTGCCATCAGTGGTCGGGAGGATGGAAACACCATATATTTT. It specifies CAISGREDGNTIYF.

About this clonotype itself: A read error may explain this, as a much larger clone is one base away. This chain connects TRBV28 to TRBJ1-4; the D is unclear. This CDR3 has 15 amino acids. The germline V gene has CDR1 MDHEN and CDR2 SYDVKM. CDR3 region: CANSQRRTPNEKLFF. CDR3 bases: TGTGCCAACAGTCAACGTCGGACCCCTAATGAAAAACTGTTTTTT.

This clonotype occurred many times. V gene TRBV12-3 or TRBV12-4 combines with J gene TRBJ1-1; D possibly corresponds to TRBD1 (5 bases). The CDR3 spans 14 residues. V was clipped by 1 base and J by 4 bases, with 10 bases between them. The CDR3 sequence is CASSLGGSITEAFF. The CDR3 nucleotides are TGTGCCAGCAGTTTAGGGGGGTCGATCACTGAAGCTTTCTTT.

This clonotype was seen at least ten times. The V gene is TRBV28, the J gene TRBJ1-6, with D unresolved. CDR1 is MDHEN and CDR2 is SYDVKM in the germline V gene. The V end was cut by 6 bases, the J end by 0 bases, with 12 bases between. The CDR3 length is 16 residues. The CDR3 DNA is TGTGCCAGCAGGAACGGCGGGAGCTCCTATAATTCACCCCTCCACTTT. Translation gives CASRNGGSSYNSPLHF.

This clonotype was found many times. This chain uses TRBV7-9 with TRBJ2-5, with D perhaps TRBD1 (6 bases). Germline V gene data show CDR1 as SEHNR and CDR2 as FQNEAQ (reference sequence). The CDR3 consists of 14 residues. The V gene lost 5 bases and the J gene lost 0 bases, with 10 bases spanning the gap. The CDR3 DNA is TGTGCCAGCAGCCTGCGGACAGACCAAGAGACCCAGTACTTC. Amino acids: CASSLRTDQETQYF.

This clonotype has a handful of counts. The chain employs TRBV7-4 and TRBJ2-3; TRBD2 matches at 14 bases. This CDR3 comprises 19 residues. Germline values: CDR1 SGHVT, CDR2 SQSDAQ. The V gene end was trimmed by 5 bases and the J gene end by 0 bases; junction bases not matched to a gene: 10. The CDR3 coding sequence is TGTGCCAGCAGCGGGGGGATGGGACTAGCGGGGGACAGCACAGATACGCAGTATTTT. This sequence encodes CASSGGMGLAGDSTDTQYF.

This clonotype was recorded many times. V usage is TRBV11-2 and J usage is TRBJ2-7; the D gene is possibly TRBD1 (6 bases). Germline CDR1 SGHAT, CDR2 FQNNGV. The CDR3 has 14 amino acids. Trimming left V 5 bases short and J 2 bases short, with 13 bases between. The CDR3 reads CASSAITGTYEQYF. The CDR3, as DNA: TGTGCCAGCAGCGCGATCACAGGGACCTACGAGCAGTACTTC.

At least ten counts were recorded for this clonotype. J is TRBJ2-7 and V is TRBV2; D is ambiguous. This CDR3 is 15 amino acids long. The germline CDR1 and CDR2 sequences are SNHLY and FYNNEI. V lost 3 bases and J 6 bases, leaving 18 bases between the germline ends. This chain's CDR3 is CASSDPQLTPAEQYF. In DNA form, the CDR3 reads TGTGCCAGCAGTGACCCTCAGTTAACTCCCGCCGAGCAGTACTTC.

This clonotype was seen repeatedly, ten times or more. V usage is TRBV10-3 and J usage is TRBJ2-1, with 11 bases lining up with TRBD1. This CDR3 is built from 15 residues. Germline-derived CDR1 and CDR2 are ENHRY and SYGVKD. The V segment lost 2 bases and the J segment 7 bases; nucleotides outside the gene matches: 4. Written as DNA, the CDR3 is TGTGCCATCAGTGAGGGACAGGGGGCGCTTAATGAGCAGTTCTTC. This encodes CAISEGQGALNEQFF.

This clonotype came up many times. The chain carries TRBV15 and TRBJ2-1; a possible D gene is TRBD2 (6 bases). CDR3 length: 15 amino acids. Looked up from germline, CDR1 is LNHNV and CDR2 is YYDKDF (reference sequence). V lost 6 bases, J lost 5 bases, and 17 bases lay in between. The CDR3 spells CATSRASGPDNEQFF. CDR3 nucleotides: TGTGCCACCAGTCGGGCAAGCGGGCCAGACAATGAGCAGTTCTTC.

The table lists this clonotype with a few counts. V and J are TRBV2 and TRBJ1-2; D not certain. Trimming shortened V by 2 bases and J by 4 bases, and 5 bases separated the two germline ends. This CDR3 is 12 amino acids long. CDR1 and CDR2 (germline): SNHLY, FYNNEI. This chain's CDR3 is CASSEQIYGYTF. Written as DNA, the CDR3 is TGTGCCAGCAGTGAACAGATCTATGGCTACACCTTC.

This clonotype showed up just a few times. The CDR3 protein is CASSASTGEAFF. For the CDR3, the DNA is TGTGCCAGCAGCGCGTCGACGGGTGAAGCTTTCTTT. The rearrangement links TRBV9 to TRBJ1-1; D not resolved. Germline CDR1 SGDLS, CDR2 YYNGEE. The V end was cut by 3 bases, the J end by 7 bases, with 10 bases between. The CDR3 length is 12 residues.